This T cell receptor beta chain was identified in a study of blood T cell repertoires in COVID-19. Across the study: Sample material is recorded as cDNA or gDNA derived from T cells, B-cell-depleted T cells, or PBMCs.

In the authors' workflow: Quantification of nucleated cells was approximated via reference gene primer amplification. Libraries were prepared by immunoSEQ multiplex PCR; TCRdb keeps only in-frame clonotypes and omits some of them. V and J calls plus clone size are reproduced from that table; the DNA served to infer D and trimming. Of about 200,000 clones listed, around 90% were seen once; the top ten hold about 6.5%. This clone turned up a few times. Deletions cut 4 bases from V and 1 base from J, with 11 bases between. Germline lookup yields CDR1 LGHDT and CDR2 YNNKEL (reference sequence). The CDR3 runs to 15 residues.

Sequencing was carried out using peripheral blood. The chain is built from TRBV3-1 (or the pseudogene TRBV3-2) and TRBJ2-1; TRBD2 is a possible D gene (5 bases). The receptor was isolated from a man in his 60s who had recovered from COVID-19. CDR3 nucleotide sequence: TGTGCCAGCAGCCTTAACGCGGGTTCCTACAATGAGCAGTTCTTC. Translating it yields CASSLNAGSYNEQFF.